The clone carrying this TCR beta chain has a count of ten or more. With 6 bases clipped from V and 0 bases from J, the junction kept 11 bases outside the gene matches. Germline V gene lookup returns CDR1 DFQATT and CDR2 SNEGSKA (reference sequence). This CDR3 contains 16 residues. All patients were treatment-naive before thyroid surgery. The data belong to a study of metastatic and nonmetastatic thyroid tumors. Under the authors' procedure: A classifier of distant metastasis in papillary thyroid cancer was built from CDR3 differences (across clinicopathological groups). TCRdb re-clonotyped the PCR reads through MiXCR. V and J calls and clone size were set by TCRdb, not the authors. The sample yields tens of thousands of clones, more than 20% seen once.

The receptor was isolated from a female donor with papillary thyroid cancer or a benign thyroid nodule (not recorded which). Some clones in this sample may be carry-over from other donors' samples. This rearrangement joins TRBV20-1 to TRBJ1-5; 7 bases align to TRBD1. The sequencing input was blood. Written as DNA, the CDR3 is TGCAGTGCCACCATACCGGGACAGATTAGCAATCAGCCCCAGCATTTT. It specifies CSATIPGQISNQPQHF.